One TCR beta chain is described in this entry. This entry belongs to a study of OX40 agonist ivuxolimab in advanced cancers. Study-wide context: Hepatocellular carcinoma, melanoma, renal cell or head and neck cancer was diagnosed in the dose-escalation patients.

V lost 2 bases, J lost 7 bases, and 10 bases lay in between. The V gene's germline CDR1 is SGHTS and CDR2 YDEGEE. The CDR3 is made up of 12 amino acids. Assay: immunoSEQ multiplex PCR; the TCRdb copy retains only in-frame clones and omits some. The table has around 31,000 clones, 85% to 90% seen once. The sequence was obtained from an adult with an advanced solid tumor such as melanoma, head and neck, liver or kidney cancer. Sequences were derived from CD4+ or CD8+ T cells sorted from blood, sampled in a trial of the OX40 agonist ivuxolimab. The chain joins TRBV5-8 to TRBJ2-7; D is ambiguous. CDR3 sequence (DNA): TGTGCCAGCAGCTTTGGTTTCCGAGAGCAGTACTTC. Its protein is CASSFGFREQYF.